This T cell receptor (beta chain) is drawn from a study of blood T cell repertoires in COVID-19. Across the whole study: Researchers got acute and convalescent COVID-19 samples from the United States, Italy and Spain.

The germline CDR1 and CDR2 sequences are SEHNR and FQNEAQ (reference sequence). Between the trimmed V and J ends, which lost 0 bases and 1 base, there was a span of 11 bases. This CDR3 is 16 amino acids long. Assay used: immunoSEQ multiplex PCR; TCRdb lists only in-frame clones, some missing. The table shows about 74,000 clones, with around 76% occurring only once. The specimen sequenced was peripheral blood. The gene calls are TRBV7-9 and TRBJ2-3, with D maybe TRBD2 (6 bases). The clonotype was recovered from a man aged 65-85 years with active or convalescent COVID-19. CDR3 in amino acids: CASSLAIGGGTDTQYF. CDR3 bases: TGTGCCAGCAGCTTAGCTATCGGGGGTGGCACAGATACGCAGTATTTT.